The clone carrying this TCR beta chain has only a few counts. Its antigen is undetermined. Trimming pared 4 bases from V and 7 bases from J, leaving 19 bases between. The CDR3 has 15 amino acids. Germline loops: CDR1 MDHEN, CDR2 SYDVKM. TCRdb re-called the reads through MiXCR, storing one row per CDR3 protein. The table shows about 920,000 distinct CDR3 sequences, with 31% occurring only once. This entry comes from a study of T cell repertoires in cytomegalovirus infection. About the study: Use of recently identified HLA-C-restricted and well-studied HLA-B-restricted CMV epitopes was part of the study. The public TCR beta signatures pointed to both CMV infection and matching HLA type. Overall study findings and caveats: The ex vivo response showed dominance by HLA-C-restricted CMV-specific TCR beta clonotypes. Totalled public TCR beta family frequency picked out people who carried CMV plus the relevant HLA.

The specimen comprised cultured CD8+ T cells from PBMCs, sampled from culture after CMV antigen stimulation. This receptor was identified in a human donor in good health (CMV status not recorded). Some clones in this sample may be carry-over from other donors' samples. J is TRBJ1-2 and V is TRBV28; D not certain. CDR3 sequence reads: CASSSPAWALSGYTF. DNA of the CDR3: TGTGCCAGCAGTTCCCCGGCCTGGGCCCTGTCTGGCTACACCTTC.